Listed below are T cell receptor beta chains from one sample, sequenced in a study of Ad26.COV2.S vaccination and SARS-CoV-2 variants. Profiled with immunoSEQ multiplex PCR; TCRdb holds only in-frame clones, not every one. The table lists 500,000 or so clones, 80% to 90% of them singletons. Sequenced material: peripheral blood, taken in a trial of Ad26.COV2.S vaccine versus placebo. These receptors were taken from a person between 18 and 65 years old who received the Ad26.COV2.S COVID-19 vaccine or a placebo. The CDR3 runs from the conserved cysteine through the conserved F or W. A D gene is named only where the DNA matches it firmly. Size tells how often a clone was seen (once, few, many) or the class of an expanded clone, and some rows leave it out.

TRBJ1-3 - - TRBV18 CASSPPTGWRNTIYF TGTGCCAGCTCACCACCGACGGGCTGGCGAAACACCATATATTTT
TRBJ2-2 - TRBD2 TRBV29-1 CSVTPPAGRAGELFF TGCAGCGTGACCCCTCCGGCAGGGAGGGCCGGGGAGCTGTTTTTT
TRBJ2-1 - TRBD2 TRBV11-3 CASSSTSGISYNEQFF TGTGCCAGCAGTTCGACTAGCGGGATCTCCTACAATGAGCAGTTCTTC
TRBJ1-5 once - TRBV4-1 CASSQEGYQPQHF TGCGCCAGCAGCCAAGAAGGGTATCAGCCCCAGCATTTT
TRBJ1-1 - - TRBV6-5 CASKRANTEAFF TGTGCCAGCAAGCGGGCGAACACTGAAGCTTTCTTT
TRBJ1-5 - - TRBV5-1 CASSLEGRNQPQHF TGCGCCAGCAGCTTAGAAGGGCGGAATCAGCCCCAGCATTTT
TRBJ2-7 - - TRBV15 CATSRDLLYEQYF TGTGCCACCAGCAGAGATCTTTTATACGAGCAGTACTTC
TRBJ2-2 - - TRBV7-2 CASSLIQHTGELFF TGTGCCAGCAGCTTAATACAACACACGGGGGAGCTGTTTTTT
TRBJ1-2 - TRBD1 TRBV6-2/TRBV6-3 CASSLQGVDGYTF TGTGCCAGCAGTCTACAGGGGGTAGATGGCTACACCTTC
TRBJ2-1 - - TRBV6-2/TRBV6-3 CASSYSGRFNEQFF TGTGCCAGCAGTTACTCGGGCAGATTCAATGAGCAGTTCTTC
TRBJ1-2 - - TRBV4-3 CASSQDTEGYGYTF TGCGCCAGCAGCCAAGATACAGAGGGATATGGCTACACCTTC
TRBJ1-2 - - TRBV7-9 CASSLGEGYGYTF TGTGCCAGCAGCTTAGGAGAGGGGTATGGCTACACCTTC
TRBJ2-7 - - TRBV3-1/TRBV3-2 CASSRWQADYEQYF TGTGCCAGCAGCCGGTGGCAGGCAGACTACGAGCAGTACTTC
TRBJ2-5 - TRBD2 TRBV7-9 CASSQERELQETQYF TGTGCCAGCAGCCAAGAGCGGGAGTTGCAAGAGACCCAGTACTTC
TRBJ1-1 - - TRBV18 CASSPAGRQAFF TGTGCCAGCTCCCCCGCGGGGCGCCAAGCTTTCTTT
TRBJ1-1 - - TRBV2 CASSFSTGYTEAFF TGTGCCAGCAGTTTCTCTACAGGGTACACTGAAGCTTTCTTT
TRBJ2-5 - TRBD2 TRBV12-5 CASGTGLAGLGETQYF TGTGCTAGTGGAACGGGACTAGCGGGATTGGGTGAGACCCAGTACTTC
TRBJ1-1 - TRBD1 TRBV18 CASSPPLRQGFGEAFF TGTGCCAGCTCACCACCGTTGAGACAGGGATTTGGTGAAGCTTTCTTT
TRBJ2-1 - TRBD2 TRBV9 CASSDKTSGTYNEQFF TGTGCCAGCAGCGATAAGACTAGCGGGACCTACAATGAGCAGTTCTTC
TRBJ1-5 - - TRBV19 CASRPYLSNSGNQPQHF TGTGCCAGTAGACCCTACCTCAGTAATAGCGGCAATCAGCCCCAGCATTTT
TRBJ2-1 - - TRBV5-4 CASSPGEGPFGEQFF TGTGCCAGCAGCCCAGGGGAGGGCCCTTTTGGTGAGCAGTTCTTC
TRBJ2-3 - - TRBV21-1 CASELGLLTDTQYF TGTGCCAGCGAGCTTGGACTCCTCACAGATACGCAGTATTTT
TRBJ1-1 - TRBD1 TRBV2 CASGGDRGTEAFF TGTGCCAGCGGGGGGGACAGGGGCACTGAAGCTTTCTTT
TRBJ1-2 few - TRBV7-8 CASSLAGVGGANYGYTF TGTGCCAGCAGCTTAGCAGGGGTTGGAGGGGCTAACTATGGCTACACCTTC
TRBJ2-3 - - TRBV2 CASSRQASTDTQYF TGTGCCAGCAGTAGACAGGCTAGCACAGATACGCAGTATTTT
TRBJ2-5 - - TRBV28 CASTLRAGRGTQYF TGTGCCAGCACCTTGAGGGCAGGCCGAGGGACCCAGTACTTC
TRBJ2-7 - - TRBV6-5 CASQARGRTYEQYF TGTGCCAGCCAAGCGCGCGGACGGACATACGAGCAGTACTTC
TRBJ2-7 - - TRBV2 CASSDVAREQYF TGTGCCAGCAGTGATGTGGCCCGGGAGCAGTACTTC
TRBJ2-2 - TRBD2 TRBV7-6 CASSRASGGADTGELFF TGTGCCAGCAGCCGTGCTAGCGGGGGGGCGGACACCGGGGAGCTGTTTTTT
TRBJ2-7 - - TRBV12-3/TRBV12-4 CASRPSGAYEQYF TGTGCCAGCAGACCGAGCGGAGCCTACGAGCAGTACTTC
TRBJ2-7 - - TRBV6-6 CASRLAGGLSSYEQYF TGTGCCAGCAGACTGGCTGGTGGGTTAAGCTCCTACGAGCAGTACTTC
TRBJ2-5 - - TRBV19 CASGRAGRVQETQYF TGTGCCAGTGGCAGGGCAGGAAGAGTACAAGAGACCCAGTACTTC
TRBJ1-4 - TRBD1 TRBV28 CASSSGTGYEKLFF TGTGCCAGCAGTTCCGGGACAGGGTATGAAAAACTGTTTTTT
TRBJ1-1 - TRBD1 TRBV19 CASTGRGLSEAFF TGTGCCAGTACCGGGAGGGGGCTCAGCGAAGCTTTCTTT
TRBJ1-1 - - TRBV7-9 CASRYLQGNTEAFF TGTGCCAGCAGATACCTACAGGGAAACACTGAAGCTTTCTTT
TRBJ1-4 once - TRBV19 CASRWTPTNEKLFF TGTGCCAGTAGATGGACCCCAACTAATGAAAAACTGTTTTTT
TRBJ1-2 - - TRBV5-6 CASSFTGYYGYTF TGTGCCAGCAGCTTCACAGGGTACTATGGCTACACCTTC
TRBJ1-1 - - TRBV3-1/TRBV3-2 CASSPLGANTEAFF TGTGCCAGCAGCCCTCTTGGAGCGAACACTGAAGCTTTCTTT
TRBJ2-1 - TRBD2 TRBV7-9 CASSPPGLAVPSYNEQFF TGTGCCAGCAGTCCTCCGGGACTAGCGGTACCCTCCTACAATGAGCAGTTCTTC
TRBJ1-2 few - TRBV19 CASSIRNNYGYTF TGTGCCAGTAGTATACGGAATAACTATGGCTACACCTTC
TRBJ1-6 - - TRBV9 CASSHSRQARRDNSPLHF TGTGCCAGCAGCCACTCCCGACAGGCGCGACGGGATAATTCACCCCTCCACTTT
TRBJ1-3 - - TRBV28 CASSSAGNTIYF TGTGCCAGCAGTTCCGCCGGAAACACCATATATTTT
TRBJ1-2 - - TRBV7-9 CASSHSDGAGYYGYTF TGTGCCAGCAGCCACTCCGACGGGGCGGGGTACTATGGCTACACCTTC
TRBJ1-3 - - TRBV19 CASSADGGNTIYF TGTGCCAGTAGTGCGGACGGAGGAAACACCATATATTTT
TRBJ1-2 once - TRBV4-1 CASSQVSRGPYGYTF TGCGCCAGCAGCCAAGTTAGTCGGGGCCCCTATGGCTACACCTTC
TRBJ2-1 once TRBD2 TRBV3-1/TRBV3-2 CASSQDMTSGGREQFF TGTGCCAGCAGCCAAGATATGACTAGCGGGGGGCGGGAGCAGTTCTTC
TRBJ2-1 - - TRBV2 CASSDGTAANYNEQFF TGTGCCAGCAGTGACGGGACCGCCGCCAACTACAATGAGCAGTTCTTC
TRBJ1-6 - - TRBV5-4 CASSLENNSPLHF TGTGCCAGCAGCTTGGAGAATAATTCACCCCTCCACTTT
TRBJ2-1 - - TRBV5-4 CASSLTQYNEQFF TGTGCCAGCAGCTTGACACAGTACAATGAGCAGTTCTTC
TRBJ2-1 - - TRBV9 CASSVAGTALPREQFF TGTGCCAGCAGCGTCGCGGGGACAGCTCTCCCCCGAGAGCAGTTCTTC
TRBJ2-1 once TRBD1 TRBV19 CASSELTGASNEQFF TGTGCCAGTAGTGAACTGACAGGGGCGTCCAATGAGCAGTTCTTC
TRBJ1-2 - - TRBV11-2 CASSPLRGRTNYGYTF TGTGCCAGCAGCCCGCTGAGAGGGCGGACTAACTATGGCTACACCTTC
TRBJ2-7 - - TRBV28 CASSFTGAGYEQYF TGTGCCAGCAGTTTCACGGGGGCCGGTTACGAGCAGTACTTC
TRBJ1-1 - TRBD1 TRBV6-5 CASRRDRGHTEAFF TGTGCCAGCAGGCGGGACAGGGGCCACACTGAAGCTTTCTTT
TRBJ2-3 - - TRBV11-2 CASSLGLGADTQYF TGTGCCAGCAGCTTAGGACTAGGGGCAGATACGCAGTATTTT
TRBJ2-7 - - TRBV5-1 CASSIGPSYEQYF TGCGCCAGCAGCATCGGACCCTCCTACGAGCAGTACTTC
TRBJ1-3 - - TRBV28 CASSFLTGNTIYF TGTGCCAGCAGTTTCCTAACTGGAAACACCATATATTTT